The 31 T cell receptor beta chains listed next were all sequenced from one sample in a study of beta chain features in type 1 diabetes (dated by TCRdb to 2017 to 2018). These receptors are not linked to any known antigen. Libraries were prepared through the immunoSEQ multiplex PCR assay. The High Capacity cDNA Reverse Transcription Kit was used to reverse transcribe all of the isolated RNA, meaning that expressed TCRB transcripts were what got sequenced. This is the immuneACCESS table as TCRdb keeps it, with only in-frame sequences that have V and J called. A part of the clones is gone; compared with another copy, unresolved V genes explain less than half, and the rest is unexplained. The sample table lists 150,000 to 190,000 clones, approximately 10% of them with a count of one. 0.5% of the sample belongs to the ten largest clones. Broader findings and caveats from the paper: A moderate but significant shortening of TCRB CDR3 length was observed in type 1 diabetes patients in all four CD4+ subsets.

Sequenced sample: central memory CD4+ T cells from blood. Source of these receptors: a man between 25 and 39 years old with type 1 diabetes.

This clone was recorded a few times. The genes are TRBV30 and TRBJ2-2; the D gene is possibly TRBD2 (6 bases). Trimming removed 7 bases from V and 1 base from J, with 16 bases in between. Germline CDR1 GTSNPN, CDR2 SVGIG (reference sequence). This CDR3 region has 15 residues. CDR3 sequence reads: CALIEGRMNTGELFF. The CDR3 nucleotides read TGTGCCTTAATTGAGGGGAGGATGAACACCGGGGAGCTGTTTTTT.

The V gene is TRBV5-1, the J gene TRBJ2-1, with 11 nucleotides matching TRBD2. CDR1 is SGHRS and CDR2 is YFSETQ in the germline V gene. V lost 0 bases to trimming and J lost 0 bases; unmatched junction nucleotides: 5. The CDR3 loop spans 18 amino acids. CDR3 residues: CASSLVAGGLSSYNEQFF. In DNA, the CDR3 is TGCGCCAGCAGCTTGGTAGCGGGAGGGCTTAGCTCCTACAATGAGCAGTTCTTC.

This clone was recorded a few times. The chain is built from TRBV7-9 and TRBJ2-5; D may be TRBD2 (6 bases). The CDR3 length is 13 residues. Germline lookup yields CDR1 SEHNR and CDR2 FQNEAQ (reference sequence). Deletions cut 5 bases from V and 7 bases from J, with 14 bases between. The CDR3 sequence is CASSSPPEGTQYF. The CDR3 DNA is TGTGCCAGCAGCAGTCCCCCGGAGGGGACCCAGTACTTC.

In this sample, this clone turned up a few times. The J gene is TRBJ1-5, the V gene TRBV15; 11 bases are a match to TRBD1. The CDR3 is made up of 17 amino acids. Germline values: CDR1 LNHNV, CDR2 YYDKDF (reference sequence). V shed 0 bases and J 6 bases; nucleotides not matched to a gene: 7. The CDR3 protein is CATSRDPDRGLFQPQHF. CDR3 nucleotides: TGTGCCACCAGCAGAGACCCGGACAGGGGGCTTTTTCAGCCCCAGCATTTT.

The chain employs TRBV2 and TRBJ2-1; TRBD2 is a possible D gene (5 bases). CDR1 SNHLY and CDR2 FYNNEI come from the germline V gene. CDR3 length: 14 residues. Trimming cost V 4 bases and J 3 bases, with 10 bases left between them. CDR3 in DNA: TGTGCCAGCAGTGGCGGTAGCGTCTACAATGAGCAGTTCTTC. It translates to CASSGGSVYNEQFF.

The CDR3 nucleotides are TGTGCCAGTAGTATAGCACAGGGGGGCTGGGATGAGCAGTTCTTC. This encodes CASSIAQGGWDEQFF. The rearrangement joins TRBV19 to TRBJ2-1; the match to TRBD1 covers 8 bases. CDR1 and CDR2 (germline): LNHDA, SQIVND (reference sequence). The V and J ends lost 1 base and 8 bases, in that order; junction bases with no gene match: 7. The CDR3 sequence is 15 residues long.

This clone occurred a few times. The chain employs TRBV6-1 and TRBJ2-5; weak D call: TRBD2 (5 bases). V dropped 10 bases and J dropped 5 bases, with 14 bases sitting between them. CDR1 MNHNS and CDR2 SASEGT come from the germline V gene. The CDR3 covers 12 residues. The CDR3 region has the DNA TGTGCCACCGGACTGTTCGGGGAGACCCAGTACTTC. Translation gives CATGLFGETQYF.

This chain uses TRBV18 with TRBJ2-3; TRBD2 matches 10 bases. Germline CDR1 is KGHSH and CDR2 is LQKENI. Losses at the gene ends were 0 bases for V and 2 bases for J; bases not matched to a gene: 2. The CDR3 contains 16 residues. This CDR3 reads CASSPPAGGITDTQYF. The CDR3 DNA follows: TGTGCCAGCTCACCACCAGCGGGAGGGATCACAGATACGCAGTATTTT. Filled out from reference TRBV18 and TRBJ2-3, the complete variable domain reads NAGVMQNPRHLVRRRGQEARLRCSPMKGHSHVYWYRQLPEEGLKFMVYLQKENIIDESGMPKERFSAEFPKEGPSILRIQQVVRGDSAAYFCASSPPAGGITDTQYFGPGTRLTVL.

This clone came up a few times. V gene TRBV11-2 combines with J gene TRBJ2-7; D is unclear. Germline CDR1 SGHAT, CDR2 FQNNGV. V lost 4 bases and J 4 bases, leaving 14 bases between the germline ends. This CDR3 has 14 amino acids. The CDR3 DNA reads TGTGCCAGCAGCTCCTTAGCCCTCCTGTACGAGCAGTACTTC. Amino acid sequence: CASSSLALLYEQYF. Drawing the rest from reference TRBV11-2 and TRBJ2-7, the complete variable domain is EAGVAQSPRYKIIEKRQSVAFWCNPISGHATLYWYQQILGQGPKLLIQFQNNGVVDDSQLPKDRFSAERLKGVDSTLKIQPAKLEDSAVYLCASSSLALLYEQYFGPGTRLTVT.

The chain couples TRBV4-1 to TRBJ2-7; 8 nucleotides match TRBD1. V lost 3 bases and J lost 1; bases outside the gene matches: 5. Per germline, CDR1 MGHRA and CDR2 YSYEKL. This CDR3 spans 15 amino acids. Written as DNA, the CDR3 is TGCGCCAGCAGCCACCCGGACAGGGCATCCTACGAGCAGTACTTC. It codes for CASSHPDRASYEQYF.

This rearrangement joins TRBV11-2 to TRBJ2-5, with 11 bases that match TRBD2. Trimming removed 3 bases from V and 7 bases from J; junction bases left unmatched: 4. The CDR3 contains 14 residues. Germline V gene sequence: CDR1 SGHAT, CDR2 FQNNGV. The CDR3 sequence: CASSFPGTSGTQYF. CDR3 in DNA: TGTGCCAGCAGCTTTCCCGGGACTAGCGGGACCCAGTACTTC.

This clone was counted between two and nine times. The V gene is TRBV28, the J gene TRBJ2-7, with D possibly TRBD2 on 7 matching bases. Germline V gene data show CDR1 as MDHEN and CDR2 as SYDVKM. The CDR3 covers 14 residues. V lost 6 bases and J 5 bases, leaving 17 bases between the germline ends. The CDR3 loop is CASRSSGGGHEQYF. CDR3 DNA: TGTGCCAGCAGATCAAGTGGGGGGGGCCACGAGCAGTACTTC.

This clone was recorded a few times. The chain is built from TRBV7-2 and TRBJ2-1; TRBD2 is a possible D gene (5 bases). The ends were cut back, 5 bases at V and 1 base at J, with 12 bases in the middle. CDR3 length: 15 amino acids. Germline V gene data show CDR1 as SGHTA and CDR2 as FQGNSA. CDR3 nucleotide sequence: TGTGCCAGCAGCCCCTTTGTAGCGTCCTACAATGAGCAGTTCTTC. Translating gives CASSPFVASYNEQFF.

This clone has just a few counts. J is TRBJ2-5 and V is TRBV27; TRBD2 matches 8 bases. Looked up from germline, CDR1 is MNHEY and CDR2 is SMNVEV (reference sequence). V lost 1 base, J lost 5 bases, and 3 bases stayed unmatched. CDR3 size: 14 residues. This CDR3 is CASSLLRGAETQYF. In DNA, the CDR3 is TGTGCCAGCAGTTTATTGCGGGGGGCGGAGACCCAGTACTTC.

This rearrangement joins TRBV6-6 to TRBJ1-4; D is perhaps TRBD1 (5 bases). Germline CDR1 reads MNHNY; CDR2 reads SVGAGI (reference sequence). This CDR3 has 14 amino acids. Trimming left V 8 bases short and J 5 bases short, with 15 bases between. The CDR3 bases are TGTGCCAGCGGCCAGGGCGCGAGGAATGAAAAACTGTTTTTT. Its translation: CASGQGARNEKLFF.

This clone was seen a handful of times. The chain has TRBV5-1 and TRBJ2-7, with 9 bases lining up with TRBD1. This CDR3 is 16 amino acids long. The J segment lost 7 bases and the V segment lost 3 bases, leaving 14 bases of the junction unmatched. In germline, CDR1 is SGHRS, CDR2 YFSETQ. CDR3 in amino acids: CASSWLTGQGSGEQYF. The CDR3 nucleotides read TGCGCCAGCAGCTGGTTAACGGGACAGGGTTCAGGGGAGCAGTACTTC.

This clone has more than one count but fewer than ten. The chain carries TRBV18 and TRBJ2-1; 7 bases align to TRBD1. There are 13 residues in the CDR3. V shed 4 bases, J shed 7 bases, and the junction held 4 bases outside the gene matches. CDR1 and CDR2 (germline): KGHSH, LQKENI. The CDR3 reads CASSRDRGNEQFF. In DNA form, the CDR3 reads TGTGCCAGCTCACGGGACAGAGGGAATGAGCAGTTCTTC.

Details on this clone: One junction end disagrees with the germline gene, perhaps due to a read error. The rearrangement joins TRBV7-9 to TRBJ1-2; 7 bases line up with TRBD1. Germline CDR1 is SEHNR and CDR2 is FQNEAQ (reference sequence). This CDR3 has 12 residues. CDR3: CASSLDGTGQKF. As DNA, the CDR3 is TGTGCCAGCAGCTTAGATGGGACGGGACAGAAGTTC.

J is TRBJ2-7 and V is TRBV7-3, with 7 bases fitting TRBD2. Trimming took 2 bases from V and 4 from J; bases not matched to a gene: 8. From germline, CDR1 is SGHTA and CDR2 FQGTGA. This CDR3 contains 15 residues. CDR3 DNA sequence: TGTGCCAGCAGCTTAGGAGCGGGAAGTCGATACGAGCAGTACTTC. Amino acid sequence: CASSLGAGSRYEQYF.

The chain's CDR3 is CASSLEGGYTF. CDR3 nucleotides: TGTGCCAGCAGTTTAGAGGGCGGCTACACCTTC. The chain employs TRBV28 and TRBJ1-2; D gene ambiguous. Germline CDR1 is MDHEN and CDR2 is SYDVKM. The CDR3 is made up of 11 amino acids. Between the trimmed V and J ends, which lost 2 bases and 8 bases, there was a span of 6 bases.

This clone showed up just a few times. The chain is built from TRBV13 and TRBJ2-3; possibly TRBD2 for D (7 bases). The CDR3 contains 16 residues. Trimming took off 4 bases at V and 2 bases at J, with 16 bases between the two ends. Germline V gene lookup returns CDR1 PRHDT and CDR2 FYEKMQ (reference sequence). The CDR3 DNA is TGTGCCAGCAGCTCCCAGGGGCGGGGGTACACAGATACGCAGTATTTT. Amino acids: CASSSQGRGYTDTQYF.

Worth noting for this clone: Other DNA sequences within the sample encode an identical CDR3. The chain has TRBV10-2 and TRBJ2-7, with D perhaps matching TRBD1 (6 bases). The CDR3 contains 12 residues. Trimming took off 11 bases at V and 4 bases at J, with 15 bases between the two ends. CDR1 is WSHSY, CDR2 SAAADI, per germline. CDR3 bases: TGCGCCGGCGGTCAGGGGAGATACGAGCAGTACTTC. Translation gives CAGGQGRYEQYF.

V and J are TRBV6-6 and TRBJ2-2; 9 bases map to TRBD2. This CDR3 comprises 14 residues. The ends lost 9 bases at V and 1 base at J; junction bases unmatched: 3. CDR1 is MNHNY, CDR2 SVGAGI, per germline (reference sequence). The CDR3 nucleotides read TGTGCCAGTATACTAGCGGGGAACACCGGGGAGCTGTTTTTT. Its translation is CASILAGNTGELFF.

This clone was seen a handful of times. The chain carries TRBV9 and TRBJ2-5, with a possible D match to TRBD1 (6 bases). This CDR3 is 16 amino acids long. The germline V gene encodes CDR1 SGDLS and CDR2 YYNGEE. V was cut by 4 bases and J by 4 bases, with 20 bases left in between. CDR3 protein: CASSPRGGTVGETQYF. CDR3 nucleotides: TGTGCCAGCAGCCCCCGAGGGGGTACGGTGGGAGAGACCCAGTACTTC.

This clone was seen a few times. The chain recombines TRBV5-1 with TRBJ2-3, with 8 positions matching TRBD2. CDR3 size: 16 residues. Trimming at V came to 2 bases and at J to 6 bases, leaving 11 bases not matched to a gene. Germline CDR1 and CDR2: SGHRS and YFSETQ. In DNA, the CDR3 is TGCGCCAGCAGCTTTCAAGCGGGAGTCTTCCGGGATACGCAGTATTTT. Protein: CASSFQAGVFRDTQYF.

J is TRBJ1-2 and V is TRBV14; 10 bases fit TRBD1. Trimming at V came to 4 bases and at J to 4 bases, leaving 9 bases not matched to a gene. There are 16 residues in the CDR3. The germline V gene encodes CDR1 SGHDN and CDR2 FVKESK. The CDR3 DNA reads as TGTGCCAGCAGCCCCCGGGACAGGGGCGACACCTATGGCTACACCTTC. This sequence encodes CASSPRDRGDTYGYTF. Filled out from reference TRBV14 and TRBJ1-2, the complete variable domain reads EAGVTQFPSHSVIEKGQTVTLRCDPISGHDNLYWYRRVMGKEIKFLLHFVKESKQDESGMPNNRFLAERTGGTYSTLKVQPAELEDSGVYFCASSPRDRGDTYGYTFGSGTRLTVV.

This clone was counted a few times. This chain joins TRBV18 and TRBJ1-5, with 8 bases that match TRBD1. Germline V gene data show CDR1 as KGHSH and CDR2 as LQKENI. J lost 5 bases, V lost 4 bases, and 4 bases had no gene match. The CDR3 covers 14 residues. The CDR3 nucleotides are TGTGCCAGCTCACAACAGGGGGGAGATCAGCCCCAGCATTTT. Residues: CASSQQGGDQPQHF. Full variable domain (remainder filled in from reference TRBV18 and TRBJ1-5): NAGVMQNPRHLVRRRGQEARLRCSPMKGHSHVYWYRQLPEEGLKFMVYLQKENIIDESGMPKERFSAEFPKEGPSILRIQQVVRGDSAAYFCASSQQGGDQPQHFGDGTRLSIL.

This clone was counted only a few times. The J gene is TRBJ2-7, the V gene TRBV2; tentative D call: TRBD2 (6 bases). Germline assignment: CDR1 SNHLY and CDR2 FYNNEI. V lost 5 bases to trimming and J lost 3 bases, with 8 bases between them. CDR3 length equals 12 residues. The CDR3 protein is CASSWGDYEQYF. CDR3 bases: TGTGCCAGCAGTTGGGGGGACTACGAGCAGTACTTC.

This clone was observed a few times. The J gene is TRBJ2-1, the V gene TRBV18; 7 bases agree with TRBD2. J lost 0 bases, V lost 0 bases, and 17 bases had no gene match. CDR3 length: 21 amino acids. CDR1 and CDR2 from the germline V gene are KGHSH and LQKENI. CDR3 in DNA: TGTGCCAGCTCACCACCGGCGGGGGACCCAAATTTCCAAAGCTCCTACAATGAGCAGTTCTTC. Translated: CASSPPAGDPNFQSSYNEQFF.

This clone occurred a few times. The chain uses TRBV29-1 and TRBJ2-3, with a weak D call TRBD1 (5 bases). Germline V lookup: CDR1 SQVTM, CDR2 ANQGSEA. Trimming removed 5 bases from V and 0 bases from J, with 9 bases in between. This CDR3 contains 13 residues. CDR3 coding DNA: TGCAGCGTTCTCAGACAGAGCACAGATACGCAGTATTTT. It translates to CSVLRQSTDTQYF.

CDR3 coding DNA: TGTGCCAGCAACACAGGTGGGGTGGGCGATACGCAGTATTTT. Its protein product is CASNTGGVGDTQYF. The chain is built from TRBV9 and TRBJ2-3; D is perhaps TRBD1 (5 bases). This CDR3 spans 14 amino acids. Trimming left V 6 bases short and J 6 bases short, with 17 bases between. In germline, CDR1 is SGDLS, CDR2 YYNGEE.